The entry below describes one TCR beta chain. Its antigen is not identified. Per the germline V gene, CDR1 is MGHRA and CDR2 is YSYEKL. V lost 0 bases and J lost 7, with 13 bases in between. This CDR3 has 14 residues. This table comes from immunoSEQ multiplex PCR, and its TCRdb copy is limited to in-frame clones, with some not included. The sample yields some 72,000 clones, 85% to 90% seen once. These data are taken from a study of identifying expanded T cells in peripheral blood. Whole-study findings and limits: Technical replicates showed about 1.1 changed clones; around two weeks 15 to 20; four weeks 19.

Sequenced sample: blood. V and J are TRBV4-1 and TRBJ2-7; D may be TRBD1 or TRBD2 (6 bases each). This TCR came from a person aged 18 to 69 in good health. CDR3 residues: CASSQDPGASEQYF. The CDR3 DNA is TGCGCCAGCAGCCAAGACCCGGGGGCGAGTGAGCAGTACTTC.